The present T cell receptor (beta chain) was sequenced within a study of shared clonotypes between healthy human individuals. Findings and caveats of the study: When naive CD4 clonotypes were compared across a few donors, about 4.9% were shared.

Every subset's genomic DNA went evenly onto several immunoSEQ plates. Sequencing was performed with immunoSEQ multiplex PCR; in TCRdb, only in-frame clones are kept and a portion is missing. The repertoire consists of around 120,000 clones, with about 70% occurring once and the leading ten covering more than 20%. A note on this clone: Its antigen is unidentified.

This CDR3 comprises 14 residues. CDR1 MNHEY and CDR2 SMNVEV come from the germline V gene (reference sequence). V was cut by 2 bases and J by 2 bases, with 10 bases left in between. The J gene is TRBJ2-7, the V gene TRBV27; D call uncertain. The origin of this receptor is a woman in her thirties in good health. Sequenced sample: memory CD8+ T cells sorted from blood. Subset of the sample: CD45RO+ cells pooled with CCR7-negative TemRA cells. CDR3 in amino acids: CASSLQGFPYEQYF. The DNA of the CDR3 is TGTGCCAGCAGTTTACAAGGGTTTCCCTACGAGCAGTACTTC.